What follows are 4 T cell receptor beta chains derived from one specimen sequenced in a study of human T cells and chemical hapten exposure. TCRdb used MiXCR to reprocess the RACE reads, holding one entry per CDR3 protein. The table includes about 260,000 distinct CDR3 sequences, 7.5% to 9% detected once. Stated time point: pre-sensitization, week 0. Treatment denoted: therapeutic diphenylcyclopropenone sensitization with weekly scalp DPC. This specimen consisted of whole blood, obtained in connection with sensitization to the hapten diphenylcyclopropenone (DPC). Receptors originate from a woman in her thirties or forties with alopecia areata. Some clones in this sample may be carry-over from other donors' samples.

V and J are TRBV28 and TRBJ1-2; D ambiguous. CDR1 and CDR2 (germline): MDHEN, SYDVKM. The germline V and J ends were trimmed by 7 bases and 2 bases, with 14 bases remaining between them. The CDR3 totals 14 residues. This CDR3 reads CASNLPGINYGYTF. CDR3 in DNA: TGTGCCAGCAATCTCCCCGGGATAAACTATGGCTACACCTTC.

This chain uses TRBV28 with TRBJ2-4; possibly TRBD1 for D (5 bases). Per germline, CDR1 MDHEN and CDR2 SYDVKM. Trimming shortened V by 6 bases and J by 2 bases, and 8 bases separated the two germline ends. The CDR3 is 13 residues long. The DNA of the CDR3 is TGTGCCAGCAGGCAGGGAACCAAAAACATTCAGTACTTC. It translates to CASRQGTKNIQYF.

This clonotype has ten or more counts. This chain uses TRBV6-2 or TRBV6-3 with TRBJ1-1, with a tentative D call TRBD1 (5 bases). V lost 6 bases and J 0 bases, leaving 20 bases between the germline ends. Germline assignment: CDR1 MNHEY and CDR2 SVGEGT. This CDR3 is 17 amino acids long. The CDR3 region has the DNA TGTGCCAGCAGCCTCAGGACACTCGCGGGGATGAACACTGAAGCTTTCTTT. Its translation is CASSLRTLAGMNTEAFF.

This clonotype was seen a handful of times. CDR3 coding DNA: TGTGCCAGCGCCCCGGGGCCCGGGGTAAAACTGTTTTTT. Translated: CASAPGPGVKLFF. V usage is TRBV7-8 and J usage is TRBJ1-4; TRBD1 is a possible D gene (5 bases). Trimming stripped 8 bases from V and 10 bases from J, with 17 bases between. The CDR3 runs to 13 residues. CDR1 is SGHVS, CDR2 FQNEAQ, per germline.